This TCR beta chain was recovered during a study of blood T cell repertoires in COVID-19. Sequencing used immunoSEQ multiplex PCR; TCRdb keeps in-frame clones, though not all of them. The table has some 520,000 clones, about 88% seen once; the top ten hold roughly 0.9%. Germline V gives CDR1 SEHNR, CDR2 FQNEAQ (reference sequence). V lost 4 bases, J lost 4 bases, and 8 bases lay in between. The CDR3 is 13 amino acids. Sequencing input: peripheral blood. V usage is TRBV7-9 and J usage is TRBJ1-5; D may be TRBD1 (5 bases). This clonotype was sampled from a man younger than 35 with COVID-19, enrolled during active disease. The CDR3 spells CASSSSGNQPQHF. The CDR3 DNA sequence: TGTGCCAGCAGCTCCTCAGGGAATCAGCCCCAGCATTTT.